The present T cell receptor beta chain was sequenced within a study of cytomegalovirus exposure and HLA in healthy donors. Remarks on this clone: The antigen remains unidentified.

The study, taken as a whole, reports: V- and J-gene trimming in TCR beta was tied to a missense DCLRE1C variant by an analysis performed later. Some 150 TCR beta chains were listed as cytomegalovirus-associated.

The PCR made use of 60 Vbeta and 13 Jbeta primers. Only in-frame clones appear in the TCRdb table, and some are missing; sequencing was by immunoSEQ multiplex PCR. In the table there are under 200,000 clones, roughly 74% of which are singletons. This clonotype originated in a young woman in good health and CMV-seropositive. The sequenced sample consisted of PBMCs.

CDR3 coding DNA: TGCGCCAGCAGCCGGTCCGCGACAGCGAACCTTGCAACTAATGAAAAACTGTTTTTT. It yields the protein CASSRSATANLATNEKLFF. The chain uses TRBV4-3 and TRBJ1-4; D is perhaps TRBD1 (5 bases). V lost 4 bases, J lost 0 bases, and 21 bases lay in between. The CDR3 runs 19 residues. CDR1 and CDR2 (germline): LGHNA, YSLEER.